This entry describes one T cell receptor beta chain. Its antigen target is currently unknown. Per-nucleotide qualities are absent, and no much larger clonotype sits a single base away. Receptor libraries were prepared by the immunoSEQ multiplex PCR assay. The multiplex PCR relied on a mix of 60 forward primers for TCR Vbeta segments and 13 reverse primers for TCR Jbeta segments. Amplification of the CDR3 region of rearranged TCR beta genes was performed with a multiplex PCR assay on genomic DNA. The amplified TCR beta libraries were sequenced on the Illumina HiSeq System as 87-base-pair reads. In the original analysis: A later analysis counted some 74 million unique TCR beta chains across the 666 repertoires, and some 11 million of these chains were shared by at least two donors. To remove PCR and sequencing errors, raw reads were error-corrected and collapsed into unique sequences using a nearest-neighbor algorithm that merged closely related sequences. V, D and J gene segments were assigned by aligning CDR3 sequences to IMGT reference sequences. Each retained sequence needed at least a six-nucleotide match to both a V gene segment and a J gene segment. A rearrangement was called productive if the CDR3 had no stop codons and remained in frame with V and J, and every other rearrangement was called non-productive. Following IMGT convention, CDR3 was defined as the stretch from the second conserved V-encoded cysteine to the conserved J-encoded phenylalanine. In an earlier analysis of approximately 590 of the donors, sequences lacking an unambiguous match to a single V gene segment were excluded. An earlier analysis of approximately 590 of the donors classified V segments as functional when productive rearrangements were above 56.7% and as segregating when the standard deviation between donors was above 5%. To diagnose cytomegalovirus status from the catalog of TCR beta chain sequences, a statistical classification framework was built. In a later analysis, V and J genes were assigned by comparing TCR nucleotide sequences against IMGT/GENE-DB human TR gene sequences. A later analysis assigned CDR3 sequences and most-parsimonious VDJ recombination scenarios with the TCRdist pipeline. In a later analysis, each TCR beta chain was defined by its CDR3 amino acid sequence together with its V-gene family, and reads without a unique V-gene family were excluded. In a later analysis, a few hundred highly shared, low-generation-probability nucleotide sequences were removed to address suspected cross-contamination and a sequencing artifact. For each public chain, a later analysis derived a clonal expansion index from normalized ranks of inferred template counts within each repertoire. Generation probabilities in a later analysis came from a VDJ recombination model fitted to out-of-frame rearrangements, and those results were checked against IGoR. A later analysis scored TCR-TCR, TCR-HLA and TCR-CMV co-occurrence with hypergeometric tests, applying a repertoire-size bias correction to TCR pairs. In a later analysis, false discovery rates were estimated by permuting HLA or CMV assignments 20 times. A later analysis grouped co-occurring TCRs with DBSCAN, adding TCRdist sequence similarity when clustering within HLA-allele-positive subsets. Co-occurrence clustering excluded repertoires with fewer than 30,000 or more than 120,000 public chains, plus five with anomalous nucleotide sharing. TCRdb obtained this table from immuneACCESS and retained in-frame rearrangements with V and J assigned. These tables miss some clones; where compared with another copy, unresolved V genes account for less than half of the shortfall, and the remainder is unexplained. V, J and clone size are those of that table, while D and trimming were read from the DNA. The sample table lists some 150,000 clones, almost 80% of them with a count of one. In total, the top ten clones hold about 1.3% of the sample.

The CDR3, from cysteine to phenylalanine, totals 16 residues. The sequence is cut down to CDR3 DNA, 48 bases in frame from base 1. The germline V gene yields SGDLS for CDR1 and YYNGEE for CDR2. V trim: 0 bases; J trim: 3 bases; unmatched bases: 3. In total, 630 or so healthy bone marrow donors made up the cohort. At the time of sampling, every cohort member was nominally healthy, though immune exposures that went unrecorded were likely present. The donor was CMV seronegative and belonged to the group of 352 seronegative cohort members. Every donor gave a peripheral blood sample, and the peripheral blood mononuclear cells from that sample were used for TCR beta sequencing. Genomic DNA extraction from the blood cell samples was performed with the Qiagen DNeasy Blood Extraction Kit. The sample originates from a study of cytomegalovirus exposure and HLA in healthy donors (dated by TCRdb to 2016 to 2017). Background on the whole study: According to an earlier analysis of 550 to 700 of the donors, some 170 million T cells yielded over 100 million unique TCR beta sequences and around 280 Gb of sequence data. Roughly 300 gigabases of sequencing data and 78 million or so unique TCR sequences were included in an early release covering over 600 HLA-typed donors. Of the roughly 390 genotyped donors, roughly 80% were placed in the genetic ancestry cluster associated with self-reported Caucasian donors. The study aimed to test whether cataloging public T cell receptors could reveal signatures of past pathogen exposure. The study profiled the T cell repertoires of hundreds of subjects by immunosequencing and related them to cytomegalovirus serostatus. Besides the first cohort of 550 to 750 subjects, a separate validation cohort made up of around 120 different subjects was used. To predict cytomegalovirus infection status, the study brought together high-throughput TCR immunosequencing, statistical association of individual TCRs with disease status, and machine learning. A later analysis re-examined previously published TCR beta repertoires from 500 to 700 donors and added high-resolution HLA genotyping to investigate patterns of TCR occurrence. In the later analysis, no new phenotypic data were used to find candidate immune exposures; instead, reliance was placed on TCR beta sequences and their occurrence across donors. In an earlier analysis of over 550 of the donors, high-throughput TCR beta sequencing was used to judge whether each TCR beta V gene segment behaved as functional or pseudogenic. Donor age, sex, ethnicity and CMV serostatus were compiled alongside the repertoire data. A later genetic analysis used genome-wide SNP genotypes for about 65% of the roughly 670 donors, treating that subset as a discovery cohort. Every repertoire in the discovery cohort had been generated on one and the same sequencing platform. HLA typing included class I and class II loci at four-digit resolution. Typing coverage differed by locus: A, B, C, DRB1 and DQB1 were typed in roughly 620-640 donors, DQA1 in about 500, DPA1 in over 600, and DPB1 in approximately 450. Roughly 5 DR-DQ haplotypes were treated as single units for association and clustering because of strong linkage in the cohort. Across 300 to 400 genotyped donors of the cohort, an average of about 240,000 unique TCR beta nucleotide sequences per donor were sequenced, and approximately 17% of those sequences were non-productive.

Summary of the overall study and its limitations: Assigning TCR associations to individual alleles was difficult when HLA alleles, especially DR and DQ, strongly co-occurred. A later genetic analysis reported fewer N-insertions in productive TCRs among donors in an Asian-associated ancestry cluster than the roughly 700-donor mean. A later analysis found that most CMV-associated TCR beta chains appeared HLA-restricted, with HLA associations seemingly driven largely by CMV exposure. In a later genetic analysis, a missense DCLRE1C variant was associated with V-gene and J-gene trimming of TCR beta chains, and the association was replicated in an independent cohort. Across donors, most TCR sequences were observed very rarely, whereas some public TCRs were present in many individuals. In a later analysis, some 18,000 TCR beta sequences were associated with specific HLA alleles at a false discovery rate of 0.05. Presence/absence analyses assumed roughly uniform sequencing depth across donors, an assumption that may not hold. A further reported finding was that TCR beta sequences accurately predicted the HLA-A and HLA-B alleles for most subjects in the first cohort. According to a later analysis, parvovirus B19, influenza, CMV and Epstein-Barr virus appeared linked to several top co-occurrence clusters. Because counts were too low, roughly 18 rarely observed V segments, including chromosome 9 orphons, were left out of the earlier analysis of several hundred of the donors. The only immune exposure information available for the cohort was CMV serostatus. An earlier analysis of 450 to 750 of the donors showed that most TCR beta V segments appeared in productive rearrangements either about 90% or about 30% of the time, which broadly matched IMGT annotations. In both the original and validation cohorts, the classifier was reported to diagnose cytomegalovirus status with high specificity and sensitivity. A total of 164 TCR beta chains were listed by the study as associated with cytomegalovirus. In this cohort, only TCR beta chains were sequenced, and detectable features were limited by the absence of alpha or paired-chain data. The 87-base-pair reads could not distinguish some IMGT-functional V segments, including TRBV6-2 and TRBV6-3, so those segments were excluded. According to a later analysis, TCR association rates differed among HLA loci, with DRB1 alleles showing the most associated TCRs and HLA-C alleles showing the fewest. In a later analysis, HLA-associated TCR beta chains were found to be more clonally expanded and to have lower generation probabilities than equally common non-associated chains. The authors suggested that the approach could potentially be generalized to other disease states and immunological phenotypes. Correlated functional status among segregating V segments might reflect linkage disequilibrium, but an unknown experimental factor could not be ruled out. Because some donors lacked HLA typing at each locus, the association tests relied only on the typed subset. A cluster of highly shared sequence variants was judged likely to represent a technical artifact of the sequencing pipeline. A few of the identified cytomegalovirus-associated TCR beta chains were confirmed in vitro to be specific for cytomegalovirus antigens.

This receptor was taken from a woman in her 50s in good health and CMV-seronegative. The sequence joins TRBV9 to TRBJ2-3, and 11 junction bases match TRBD2. Specimen: PBMCs. The sequenced DNA is TGTGCCAGCAGCGTAGGTACTAGCGGGGGAACAGATACGCAGTATTTT. This is translated as CASSVGTSGGTDTQYF.